The 27 T cell receptor beta chains listed next were all sequenced from one sample in a study of cytomegalovirus exposure and HLA in healthy donors (dated by TCRdb to about 2017). The protocol used for the library was the immunoSEQ multiplex PCR assay. For the multiplex PCR, a mixture combining 60 forward primers for TCR Vbeta segments and 13 reverse primers for TCR Jbeta segments was used. Here the immuneACCESS table is served through TCRdb, limited to in-frame sequences with V and J called. Missing clones are a known gap in these copies; in checked studies unresolved V genes cover under half, and the rest lacks a known reason. In this sample the table shows about 93,000 clones, around 76% of which occur a single time. In total, the top ten clones hold around 0.53% of the sample. Sequenced input: PBMCs. The receptors here all came from a man aged 25 to 40 in good health and CMV-seronegative.

The genes are TRBV7-2 and TRBJ1-4; D is uncertain. V shed 3 bases and J shed 7 bases, with 9 bases lying between them. This CDR3 comprises 13 residues. From germline, CDR1 is SGHTA and CDR2 FQGNSA. CDR3 sequence reads: CASSLGGGEKLFF. The CDR3 nucleotides read TGTGCCAGCAGCTTGGGAGGCGGTGAAAAACTGTTTTTT.

V is TRBV29-1 and J is TRBJ1-1, with D perhaps TRBD1 (5 bases). V was shortened by 5 bases and J by 4 bases, with 17 bases between the two germline ends. The CDR3 sequence is 14 residues long. Germline CDR1 is SQVTM and CDR2 is ANQGSEA. The chain's CDR3 is CSVFRGGKGTEAFF. CDR3 nucleotide sequence: TGCAGCGTTTTCCGCGGGGGGAAGGGCACTGAAGCTTTCTTT.

The chain recombines TRBV7-2 with TRBJ1-5; 9 bases are a match to TRBD1. CDR1 and CDR2 from the germline V gene are SGHTA and FQGNSA. The CDR3 extends over 16 amino acids. After removal of 4 bases from V and 4 bases from J, the junction contained 8 bases not matched to a gene. Written as DNA, the CDR3 is TGTGCCAGCAGCTCTCCCCCCGGGACAGGGAATCAGCCCCAGCATTTT. It encodes CASSSPPGTGNQPQHF.

This rearrangement joins TRBV7-6 to TRBJ2-3; tentatively, D is TRBD1 (6 bases). Trimming removed 6 bases at V and 2 bases at J, with 12 bases between. The CDR3 covers 14 residues. The germline CDR1 and CDR2 sequences are SGHVS and FNYEAQ. For the CDR3, the DNA is TGTGCCAGCAGACGGGACACCGACACAGATACGCAGTATTTT. This gives the protein CASRRDTDTDTQYF.

This rearrangement joins TRBV11-1 to TRBJ2-5; perhaps TRBD1 as D (6 bases). The CDR3 loop spans 14 amino acids. V gave up 5 bases and J gave up 2 bases, with 12 bases separating them. Per germline, CDR1 SGHAT and CDR2 FQDESV (reference sequence). CDR3 nucleotide sequence: TGTGCCAGCAGCCACAGGGACCGTCAAGAGACCCAGTACTTC. Translation gives CASSHRDRQETQYF.

The chain recombines TRBV18 with TRBJ2-3; TRBD1 agrees at 8 bases. The CDR3 sequence is 16 residues long. The germline CDR1 and CDR2 sequences are KGHSH and LQKENI. Trimming at V came to 0 bases and at J to 4 bases, leaving 6 bases not matched to a gene. The CDR3 here is CASSPPPEDRADTQYF. The CDR3 coding sequence is TGTGCCAGCTCACCACCGCCCGAGGACAGGGCAGATACGCAGTATTTT.

This sequence joins TRBV19 and TRBJ2-7; TRBD1 matches 10 bases. J gave up 4 bases and V 6 bases, and 6 bases lay outside the gene matches. CDR1 and CDR2 (germline): LNHDA, SQIVND (reference sequence). This CDR3 spans 14 amino acids. The CDR3 DNA sequence: TGTGCCAGTAGCGGTGGACAGGGGGGATACGAGCAGTACTTC. Translation: CASSGGQGGYEQYF.

In the case of this clone: The same CDR3 can be traced to other DNA sequences in this sample. CDR3 protein: CASSLLAGSYNEQFF. The CDR3 bases are TGTGCCAGCAGCTTATTAGCGGGGTCCTACAATGAGCAGTTCTTC. V is TRBV7-3 and J is TRBJ2-1; the match to TRBD2 covers 8 bases. Unmatched junction bases numbered 1, after V lost 2 bases and J lost 1 base. This CDR3 is built from 15 residues. CDR1 SGHTA and CDR2 FQGTGA come from the germline V gene.

The V and J genes are TRBV4-3 and TRBJ2-7; 10 bases agree with TRBD2. V shed 1 base and J 3 bases; nucleotides not matched to a gene: 3. The CDR3 length is 15 residues. The V gene's germline CDR1 is LGHNA and CDR2 YSLEER. The CDR3: CASSQGTSGVYEQYF. CDR3 DNA sequence: TGCGCCAGCAGCCAAGGAACTAGCGGGGTCTACGAGCAGTACTTC.

V is TRBV7-2 and J is TRBJ1-2; 7 bases agree with TRBD1. Trimming cost V 5 bases and J 5 bases; bases outside gene matches: 11. This CDR3 has 15 amino acids. Germline V gene sequence: CDR1 SGHTA, CDR2 FQGNSA. The CDR3 region has the DNA TGTGCCAGCAGCCCAGTCCCGGGACAGATATATGGCTACACCTTC. It codes for CASSPVPGQIYGYTF.

The chain employs TRBV4-2 and TRBJ2-2; possibly TRBD1 for D (6 bases). V was clipped by 3 bases and J by 6 bases, with 14 bases between them. CDR1 is LGHNA, CDR2 YNFKEQ, per germline. CDR3 length: 15 amino acids. The CDR3 spells CASSQNPGDAGELFF. The CDR3 nucleotides read TGTGCCAGCAGCCAGAATCCAGGGGATGCCGGGGAGCTGTTTTTT.

This clone showed up just a few times. In nucleotides, the CDR3 is TGTGCCAGCTCACCCCTCTTGGACAGGGTAGGCACTGAAGCTTTCTTT. Translated: CASSPLLDRVGTEAFF. The rearrangement uses TRBV18 and TRBJ1-1; TRBD1 aligns across 8 bases. CDR1 is KGHSH, CDR2 LQKENI, per germline. Unmatched junction bases numbered 10, after V lost 3 bases and J lost 4 bases. This CDR3 region has 16 residues.

The J gene is TRBJ1-1, the V gene TRBV2, with D possibly TRBD1 on 6 matching bases. Germline V gene sequence: CDR1 SNHLY, CDR2 FYNNEI. There are 15 residues in the CDR3. V lost 6 bases and J lost 1, with 15 bases in between. DNA of the CDR3: TGTGCCAGCAGGCGCTCGGGACAATCGAACACTGAAGCTTTCTTT. Its protein is CASRRSGQSNTEAFF. Together with reference TRBV2 and TRBJ1-1, the CDR3 gives the full variable domain: EPEVTQTPSHQVTQMGQEVILRCVPISNHLYFYWYRQILGQKVEFLVSFYNNEISEKSEIFDDQFSVERPDGSNFTLKIRSTKLEDSAMYFCASRRSGQSNTEAFFGQGTRLTVV.

This clone showed up just a few times. V gene TRBV29-1 combines with J gene TRBJ1-1; D gene unclear. V lost 4 bases to trimming and J lost 1 base, with 4 bases between them. The length of the CDR3 is 11 residues. From germline, CDR1 is SQVTM and CDR2 ANQGSEA. The CDR3 region is CSVGRNTEAFF. In nucleotides, the CDR3 is TGCAGCGTTGGTAGGAACACTGAAGCTTTCTTT.

This clone was counted only a few times. The V call is TRBV4-3, the J call TRBJ2-7, with TRBD1 identical over 8 bases. V gave up 4 bases and J gave up 3 bases; unmatched junction bases: 5. CDR1 LGHNA and CDR2 YSLEER come from the germline V gene. This CDR3 is built from 14 residues. The CDR3 nucleotides read TGCGCCAGCAGCCCCGACAGGGGCGGCTACGAGCAGTACTTC. Translating gives CASSPDRGGYEQYF.

The chain joins TRBV5-5 to TRBJ2-1; tentative D call: TRBD1 (6 bases). Trimming removed 0 bases from V and 7 bases from J, with 17 bases in between. The CDR3 extends over 16 amino acids. From germline, CDR1 is SGHKS and CDR2 YYEKEE (reference sequence). As DNA, the CDR3 is TGTGCCAGCAGCTTGGAGTGGGGGCGCGCGGAGAATGAGCAGTTCTTC. It translates to CASSLEWGRAENEQFF.

A few counts support this clone. The gene calls are TRBV4-3 and TRBJ2-1, with 9 bases aligning to TRBD2. Germline V gene lookup returns CDR1 LGHNA and CDR2 YSLEER. The CDR3 consists of 16 residues. Trimming took 0 bases from V and 3 from J; bases not matched to a gene: 3. CDR3 amino acids: CASSQDPSGIYNEQFF. The CDR3 DNA is TGCGCCAGCAGCCAAGACCCTAGCGGGATCTACAATGAGCAGTTCTTC.

This clone was recorded once. The chain carries TRBV7-2 and TRBJ1-1; unclear D gene. Per germline, CDR1 SGHTA and CDR2 FQGNSA. V was pared by 2 bases and J by 1 base, with 5 bases between. CDR3 length: 13 residues. Written as DNA, the CDR3 is TGTGCCAGCAGCTTACACAGGAACACTGAAGCTTTCTTT. This gives the protein CASSLHRNTEAFF.

The V gene is TRBV7-2, the J gene TRBJ1-2, with D tentatively TRBD1 (6 bases). Between the trimmed V and J ends, which lost 5 bases and 3 bases, there was a span of 16 bases. Looked up from germline, CDR1 is SGHTA and CDR2 is FQGNSA. CDR3 length: 15 amino acids. CDR3 sequence: CASSLRTAADYGYTF. DNA for the CDR3: TGTGCCAGCAGCCTCAGGACAGCGGCCGACTATGGCTACACCTTC.

The V gene is TRBV7-8, the J gene TRBJ2-1, with 9 positions matching TRBD2. The CDR3 is made up of 15 amino acids. After removal of 3 bases from V and 4 bases from J, the junction contained 4 bases not matched to a gene. Germline lookup yields CDR1 SGHVS and CDR2 FQNEAQ. CDR3 in amino acids: CASSLGLAGYNEQFF. The DNA of the CDR3 is TGTGCCAGCAGCTTGGGGCTAGCGGGATACAATGAGCAGTTCTTC. Using reference TRBV7-8 and TRBJ2-1 for the parts outside the CDR3, the full variable domain is GAGVSQSPRYKVAKRGQDVALRCDPISGHVSLFWYQQALGQGPEFLTYFQNEAQLDKSGLPSDRFFAERPEGSVSTLKIQRTQQEDSAVYLCASSLGLAGYNEQFFGPGTRLTVL.

This clone is a singleton in its sample. The gene calls are TRBV27 and TRBJ2-3; D is ambiguous. Germline V lookup: CDR1 MNHEY, CDR2 SMNVEV (reference sequence). The CDR3 has 14 amino acids. The V gene lost 6 bases and the J gene lost 4 bases, with 14 bases spanning the gap. CDR3: CASSPPSRADTQYF. The CDR3 DNA is TGTGCCAGCAGCCCTCCCTCCCGAGCAGATACGCAGTATTTT.

The rearrangement links TRBV7-9 to TRBJ2-1, with 12 bases fitting TRBD2. The CDR3 is made up of 16 amino acids. V lost 5 bases, J lost 9 bases, and 11 bases stayed unmatched. Germline assignment: CDR1 SEHNR and CDR2 FQNEAQ (reference sequence). This CDR3 is CASSEQTSGSRSEQFF. The CDR3, as DNA: TGTGCCAGCAGCGAGCAGACTAGCGGGAGTCGCAGTGAGCAGTTCTTC.

The V gene is TRBV9, the J gene TRBJ2-2, with D hard to call. Trimming took off 3 bases at V and 4 bases at J, with 16 bases between the two ends. The CDR3 has 16 residues. Germline CDR1 SGDLS, CDR2 YYNGEE. The CDR3 protein is CASSAHTLTSTGELFF. The CDR3 DNA sequence: TGTGCCAGCAGCGCCCATACCTTGACAAGCACCGGGGAGCTGTTTTTT.

The chain has TRBV29-1 and TRBJ1-1; 7 positions match TRBD1. The germline gives CDR1 SQVTM, CDR2 ANQGSEA. Germline trimming cut 4 bases from V and 0 bases from J; bases unmatched to any gene: 5. The CDR3 consists of 14 residues. The CDR3 coding sequence is TGCAGCGTTGCCCCACAGGGGATGAACACTGAAGCTTTCTTT. Amino acid sequence: CSVAPQGMNTEAFF.

The gene calls are TRBV5-1 and TRBJ2-1; TRBD2 matches at 9 bases. The CDR3 totals 16 residues. Germline lookup yields CDR1 SGHRS and CDR2 YFSETQ. J lost 1 base, V lost 5 bases, and 7 bases had no gene match. CDR3 loop: CASSSVAGESYNEQFF. CDR3 coding DNA: TGCGCCAGCAGTTCAGTAGCGGGAGAATCCTACAATGAGCAGTTCTTC.

This chain connects TRBV4-3 to TRBJ1-1, with 7 bases identical to TRBD1. V shed 1 base, J shed 0 bases, and the junction held 8 bases outside the gene matches. The CDR3 contains 17 residues. CDR1 is LGHNA, CDR2 YSLEER, per germline. CDR3 in amino acids: CASSQGLVGQLNTEAFF. The CDR3 DNA is TGCGCCAGCAGCCAAGGGCTAGTGGGACAGCTGAACACTGAAGCTTTCTTT.

The sample holds one count of this clone. In nucleotides, the CDR3 is TGTGCCAGCAGCTCGGACAGGGCTAACAATGAGCAGTTCTTC. This gives the protein CASSSDRANNEQFF. V usage is TRBV7-3 and J usage is TRBJ2-1, with 8 bases lining up with TRBD1. Germline V gene lookup returns CDR1 SGHTA and CDR2 FQGTGA. The CDR3 loop spans 14 amino acids. J gave up 5 bases and V 4 bases, and 4 bases lay outside the gene matches.